Included here is one T cell receptor (beta chain) sequence, with context. Trimming pared 5 bases from V and 4 bases from J, leaving 12 bases between. This CDR3 contains 13 residues. Looked up from germline, CDR1 is LNHDA and CDR2 is SQIVND (reference sequence). This sample is part of a study of T cell changes during pregnancy in multiple sclerosis. Sequencing was performed with immunoSEQ multiplex PCR; in TCRdb, only in-frame clones are kept and a portion is missing. This table holds 70,000 or so clones, 90% to 95% found once. Sequencing used peripheral blood, obtained in the third trimester of pregnancy. This chain links TRBV19 with TRBJ2-7; a weak D match, TRBD1 (6 bases). This TCR derives from a female donor in good health, enrolled as a control in a pregnancy study. In nucleotides, the CDR3 is TGTGCCAGTAGTGCTACAGGGATGTACGAGCAGTACTTC. Amino acid sequence: CASSATGMYEQYF.